The 20 T cell receptor beta chains below come from one sample, sequenced in a study of blood T cell repertoires in COVID-19. Using immunoSEQ multiplex PCR, the repertoire was profiled, and TCRdb retains in-frame clones only, with some absent. The table shows around 250,000 clones, with 88% occurring only once. The sample taken for sequencing was PBMCs or T cells enriched from blood (not recorded which). These receptors were obtained from a woman aged 40 to 50 with acute COVID-19.

The rearrangement joins TRBV11-3 to TRBJ2-1; TRBD2 aligns across 9 bases. The CDR3 is made up of 17 amino acids. Germline V gene lookup returns CDR1 SGHNT and CDR2 YENEEA. Trimming removed 1 base from V and 3 bases from J; junction bases left unmatched: 7. The CDR3 nucleotides read TGTGCCAGCAGCTTAGGTGTAGCGGGAGCCCGCTACAATGAGCAGTTCTTC. It is translated as CASSLGVAGARYNEQFF.

A few counts support this clone. CDR3 protein: CASSPRSSGRRDEQFF. The CDR3 DNA is TGCGCCAGCAGCCCCAGATCAAGCGGGAGGAGGGATGAGCAGTTCTTC. This chain connects TRBV5-1 to TRBJ2-1; TRBD2 matches at 9 bases. Trimming at V came to 4 bases and at J to 8 bases, leaving 13 bases not matched to a gene. CDR1 SGHRS and CDR2 YFSETQ come from the germline V gene. The CDR3 length is 16 residues.

This clone has only one observation. V usage is TRBV24-1 and J usage is TRBJ1-5, with D perhaps TRBD1 (5 bases). CDR3 length: 18 residues. Germline-derived CDR1 and CDR2 are KGHDR and SFDVKD. Trimming took 0 bases from V and 2 from J, leaving 16 bases between them. The CDR3 protein is CATSDLLRYRQGNQPQHF. In DNA form, the CDR3 reads TGTGCCACCAGTGATTTGCTACGATACAGGCAGGGCAATCAGCCCCAGCATTTT.

The chain uses TRBV6-5 and TRBJ2-1, with TRBD2 identical over 9 bases. CDR1 and CDR2 from the germline V gene are MNHEY and SVGAGI. This CDR3 contains 14 residues. V was pared by 6 bases and J by 8 bases, with 8 bases of the junction left unmatched. Written as DNA, the CDR3 is TGTGCCAGCAGGACTAGCGGCTGGAGGGATGAGCAGTTCTTC. Its translation: CASRTSGWRDEQFF.

Comments on this clone: Just one base apart from a much larger clone, this may be a read error. J is TRBJ1-2 and V is TRBV6-5, with no clear D. The CDR3 has 11 residues. Trimming left V 6 bases short and J 3 bases short, with 5 bases between. The germline V gene encodes CDR1 MNHEY and CDR2 SVGAGI. CDR3 amino acids: CASRAYYGYTF. CDR3 DNA: TGTGCCAGCAGGGCCTACTATGGCTACACCTTC.

The count of this clone is one. The gene calls are TRBV27 and TRBJ1-4, with a possible D match to TRBD1 (6 bases). V was trimmed by 4 bases and J by 4 bases, leaving 13 bases between them. The length of the CDR3 is 15 residues. The germline V gene has CDR1 MNHEY and CDR2 SMNVEV (reference sequence). This CDR3 reads CASSSDRQYNEKLFF. CDR3 bases: TGTGCCAGCAGTTCGGACAGACAGTATAATGAAAAACTGTTTTTT.

DNA for the CDR3: TGTGCCTGGAGTGGGTACACGGGATTAAGGGGCTACACCTTC. Translation gives CAWSGYTGLRGYTF. This chain joins TRBV30 and TRBJ1-2; no clear D gene. This CDR3 comprises 14 residues. V lost 1 base to trimming and J lost 8 bases, with 17 bases between them. Germline V lookup: CDR1 GTSNPN, CDR2 SVGIG (reference sequence).

The rearrangement links TRBV5-6 to TRBJ1-6; maybe TRBD1 (5 bases). The germline V and J ends were trimmed by 2 bases and 6 bases, with 12 bases remaining between them. The CDR3 runs 15 residues. Germline CDR1 is SGHDT and CDR2 is YYEEEE. CDR3 nucleotides: TGTGCCAGCAGCTTCCAGGGATTTTCTAATTCACCCCTCCACTTT. Encoded protein: CASSFQGFSNSPLHF.

The chain has TRBV28 and TRBJ2-3, with 9 bases aligning to TRBD2. Looked up from germline, CDR1 is MDHEN and CDR2 is SYDVKM. The length of the CDR3 is 13 residues. With 7 bases clipped from V and 7 bases from J, the junction kept 6 bases outside the gene matches. CDR3 DNA sequence: TGTGCCAGCATTTCTAGCGGGGCGTATACGCAGTATTTT. Protein: CASISSGAYTQYF.

The V call is TRBV10-3, the J call TRBJ2-5; 7 bases are a match to TRBD2. The CDR3 spans 17 residues. With V trimmed by 0 bases and J by 4 bases, 11 bases remained unmatched. CDR1 is ENHRY, CDR2 SYGVKD, per germline. CDR3 DNA sequence: TGTGCCATCAGTGAGTCAATTCGGGGAGGGGCCGGAGAGACCCAGTACTTC. Translated, it gives CAISESIRGGAGETQYF.

V is TRBV27 and J is TRBJ2-3; 8 bases map to TRBD2. From germline, CDR1 is MNHEY and CDR2 SMNVEV (reference sequence). With V trimmed by 1 base and J by 3 bases, 3 bases remained unmatched. The CDR3 is made up of 15 amino acids. CDR3 DNA sequence: TGTGCCAGCAGTTTATTCGGGAGGGCGACAGATACGCAGTATTTT. Translated: CASSLFGRATDTQYF.

This rearrangement joins TRBV4-3 to TRBJ2-5, with D possibly TRBD2 on 5 matching bases. The CDR3 runs 14 residues. Looked up from germline, CDR1 is LGHNA and CDR2 is YSLEER. Trimming shortened V by 5 bases and J by 5 bases, and 15 bases separated the two germline ends. CDR3 in DNA: TGCGCCAGCAGCTGGGTGGGAGCCGGTGAGACCCAGTACTTC. It encodes CASSWVGAGETQYF.

The genes are TRBV21-1 and TRBJ2-1; the D call of TRBD2 is as the table states it, not checked on the DNA. TRBV21-1 is a documented pseudogene. The CDR3 is made up of 14 amino acids. The CDR3 DNA reads as TGTGCCAGCAGCAACTCGCGGGAAATCAATGAGCAGTTCTTC. The encoded protein is CASSNSREINEQFF.

The chain employs TRBV5-5 and TRBJ2-5; D is unclear. Germline V gene sequence: CDR1 SGHKS, CDR2 YYEKEE (reference sequence). V was cut by 4 bases and J by 1 base, with 8 bases left in between. CDR3 length: 13 amino acids. The DNA for the CDR3 is TGTGCCAGCAGCAACTTCCCCCAAGAGACCCAGTACTTC. It codes for CASSNFPQETQYF.

The genes are TRBV4-3 and TRBJ1-1; possibly TRBD1 for D (5 bases). In germline, CDR1 is LGHNA, CDR2 YSLEER. With 1 base removed from V and 11 bases from J, the gap between germline ends came to 17 bases. This CDR3 is 14 amino acids long. CDR3 bases: TGCGCCAGCAGCCAAGTGGAAGGGACGGCGGGGGCTTTCTTT. As protein: CASSQVEGTAGAFF.

There are many counts of this clone. The chain uses TRBV7-9 and TRBJ2-3; TRBD2 aligns across 7 bases. CDR1 SEHNR and CDR2 FQNEAQ come from the germline V gene (reference sequence). CDR3 length: 14 amino acids. The trim removed 4 bases at V and 6 bases at J, leaving 7 bases unmatched. The CDR3 bases are TGTGCCAGCAGCTCTCGGACGGGAGGCGATACGCAGTATTTT. Translating it yields CASSSRTGGDTQYF.

The V and J genes are TRBV6-2 or TRBV6-3 and TRBJ2-1, with D tentatively TRBD1 (6 bases). V was cut by 4 bases and J by 0 bases, with 10 bases left in between. The CDR3 length is 15 residues. Germline V gene data show CDR1 as MNHEY and CDR2 as SVGEGT. CDR3: CASSSAQGSYNEQFF. The DNA for the CDR3 is TGTGCCAGCAGTTCTGCACAGGGCTCCTACAATGAGCAGTTCTTC.

The rearrangement links TRBV12-3 or TRBV12-4 to TRBJ2-1, with D perhaps matching TRBD2 (5 bases). The CDR3 has 13 amino acids. The germline V and J ends were trimmed by 6 bases and 5 bases, with 11 bases remaining between them. CDR3 sequence reads: CASSSGFNNEQFF. The CDR3 DNA is TGTGCCAGCAGCTCGGGGTTCAACAATGAGCAGTTCTTC.

This rearrangement joins TRBV2 to TRBJ1-5, with D perhaps matching TRBD1 (5 bases). The CDR3 extends over 16 amino acids. The germline gives CDR1 SNHLY, CDR2 FYNNEI. V was pared by 6 bases and J by 3 bases, with 18 bases between. CDR3: CASRDHSGRANQPQHF. Written as DNA, the CDR3 is TGTGCCAGCAGGGATCACAGTGGCAGGGCCAATCAGCCCCAGCATTTT. The whole variable domain, remainder taken from reference TRBV2 and TRBJ1-5, is EPEVTQTPSHQVTQMGQEVILRCVPISNHLYFYWYRQILGQKVEFLVSFYNNEISEKSEIFDDQFSVERPDGSNFTLKIRSTKLEDSAMYFCASRDHSGRANQPQHFGDGTRLSIL.

The gene calls are TRBV29-1 and TRBJ2-1; TRBD1 matches 8 bases. This CDR3 spans 14 amino acids. Germline CDR1 SQVTM, CDR2 ANQGSEA. With 0 bases clipped from V and 10 bases from J, the junction kept 8 bases outside the gene matches. The CDR3 reads CSVEEWTGYGEQFF. Written as DNA, the CDR3 is TGCAGCGTTGAAGAATGGACAGGGTATGGCGAGCAGTTCTTC.